This T cell receptor beta chain was sequenced for a study of post-analysis software for immune sequencing data. Study-level results: Higher frequency in patients than in controls was seen for roughly five TRBV segments, with TRBV5-6, TRBV5-1 and TRBV20-1 among them.

Trimming cost V 1 base and J 0 bases; bases outside gene matches: 5. The CDR3 spans 17 residues. In this sample, this clonotype turned up a few times. What it recognizes is unknown. Unique molecular identifiers were present in the TCR beta cDNA libraries. TCRdb re-analysed the PCR reads in MiXCR, keeping a single row per CDR3 protein. The sample lists roughly 570,000 distinct CDR3 sequences, about a third seen once, with less than 6% in the top ten. The chain recombines TRBV12-3 or TRBV12-4 with TRBJ2-5; TRBD2 aligns across 10 bases. Sample: blood. The receptor's source is a girl between 2 and 17 years old with multiple sclerosis. CDR3 in DNA: TGTGCCAGCAGTTTAGTCACTAGCGGGGTGTACCAAGAGACCCAGTACTTC. Translating gives CASSLVTSGVYQETQYF.